One and the same sample provided the 3 T cell receptor beta chains below, sequenced in a study of blood T cell repertoires in COVID-19. Clones were sequenced by immunoSEQ multiplex PCR, and TCRdb holds only the in-frame ones, with some missing. Among 100,000 to 120,000 clones listed, about 87% were seen once. The specimen sequenced was peripheral blood. The source is a woman in her forties or fifties with acute or convalescent COVID-19.

J is TRBJ1-4 and V is TRBV7-2; TRBD1 is a possible D gene (5 bases). Germline values: CDR1 SGHTA, CDR2 FQGNSA. V dropped 6 bases and J dropped 0 bases, with 8 bases sitting between them. The CDR3 consists of 14 residues. CDR3 DNA: TGTGCCAGCAGTATACAGGCAACTAATGAAAAACTGTTTTTT. This codes for CASSIQATNEKLFF.

This rearrangement joins TRBV19 to TRBJ2-7; 11 nucleotides agree with TRBD1. The V gene end was trimmed by 1 base and the J gene end by 6 bases; junction bases not matched to a gene: 5. From germline, CDR1 is LNHDA and CDR2 SQIVND (reference sequence). The CDR3 totals 15 residues. CDR3 amino acids: CASSIVRTGGAEQYF. CDR3 DNA: TGTGCCAGTAGTATAGTGAGGACAGGGGGCGCCGAGCAGTACTTC.

This rearrangement joins TRBV7-9 to TRBJ1-1; D remains ambiguous. This CDR3 is built from 12 residues. Germline assignment: CDR1 SEHNR and CDR2 FQNEAQ (reference sequence). V lost 2 bases and J lost 7, with 8 bases in between. The CDR3 coding sequence is TGTGCCAGCAGCTTAATAAGTAGTGAAGCTTTCTTT. It specifies CASSLISSEAFF.